The rows below give T cell receptor beta chains drawn from one sample of a study of brain T cells in children with intractable seizures. Sequencing was performed with immunoSEQ multiplex PCR; in TCRdb, only in-frame clones are kept and a portion is missing. The table has under 150,000 clones, around 94% seen once. The starting material was peripheral blood, obtained at surgery. Every receptor here comes from a boy in the first two years of life with hemimegalencephaly and intractable seizures. CDR3s leave out the opening cysteine and the closing phenylalanine or tryptophan.

>TRBV5-6
ASSLGLAGTYEQY
>TRBV7-8
ASSRGVSGANVLT
>TRBV5-1
ASSLAGQLGINNSPSSYNSPLH
>TRBV7-3
ASSLAGHSYNEQF
>TRBV15
ATSRDQVGAGYT
>TRBV6-4
ASSDSGPTGELF
>TRBV5-4
ASSSPGGLQTQY
>TRBV10-3
AISKGTGNEAF
>TRBV4-3
ASSQDGPGNRYT
>TRBV19
ASSFDLGHGQFGNTIY
>TRBV7-2
ASSSTGTGSLGETQY
>TRBV11-2
ASSADRGGEQY
>TRBV6-1
ASSVIVGRAGPEAF
>TRBV19
ASSNQILAGVGETQY
>TRBV29-1
SVVLVYRDRQF
>TRBV29-1
SVRGRGNTEAF
>TRBV5-1
ASSNVGLSSYEQY
>TRBV28
ASSTPGLAVRY
>TRBV5-5
ASTPGLTLSYEQY
>TRBV27
ASSFWGGDQPQH
>TRBV6-6
ASSPRPLYDEQF
>TRBV7-2
ASSSGLALSSYNEQF
>TRBV10-1
ASSESGRAVNEQF
>TRBV7-3
ASSPILNTEAF
>TRBV29-1
SVELTDTQY
>TRBV6-5
ASREDRGHTDTQY
>TRBV5-6
ASSLAGANYGYT
>TRBV27
ASSWGGSYEQY
>TRBV7-2
ASSPTVGGSSSGNTIY
>TRBV5-6
ASSRRGVINSPLH
>TRBV28
ASSVRGPRHGYT
>TRBV19
ASTIGRVSGANVLT
>TRBV9
ASSVGTPGLEQF
>TRBV12-3/TRBV12-4
ASSSTDTQY
>TRBV9
ASSVGQVRTSTDTQY
>TRBV7-2
ASSLASGSTDTQY
>TRBV11-2
ASSLYSYNEQF
>TRBV19
ASSIASGGEQY
>TRBV7-8
ASSLVIHPSYEQY
>TRBV19
ASSISAAGELF